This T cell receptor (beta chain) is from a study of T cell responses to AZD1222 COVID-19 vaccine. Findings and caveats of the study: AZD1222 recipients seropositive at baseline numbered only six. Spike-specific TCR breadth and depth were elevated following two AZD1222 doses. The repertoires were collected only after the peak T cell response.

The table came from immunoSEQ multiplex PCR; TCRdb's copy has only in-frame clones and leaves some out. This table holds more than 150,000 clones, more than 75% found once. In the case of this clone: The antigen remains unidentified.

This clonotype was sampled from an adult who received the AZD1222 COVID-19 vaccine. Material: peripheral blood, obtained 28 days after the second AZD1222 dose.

CDR3: CASSSGQGATDTQYF. The CDR3, as DNA: TGTGCCAGCAGCTCGGGACAGGGGGCAACAGATACGCAGTATTTT. The V gene is TRBV7-9, the J gene TRBJ2-3; 12 bases match TRBD1. V was pared by 4 bases and J by 3 bases, with 2 bases of the junction left unmatched. The CDR3 is 15 amino acids. Germline CDR1 is SEHNR and CDR2 is FQNEAQ (reference sequence). The entire variable domain, with the rest obtained from reference TRBV7-9 and TRBJ2-3, is as follows: DTGVSQNPRHKITKRGQNVTFRCDPISEHNRLYWYRQTLGQGPEFLTYFQNEAQLEKSRLLSDRFSAERPKGSFSTLEIQRTEQGDSAMYLCASSSGQGATDTQYFGPGTRLTVL.